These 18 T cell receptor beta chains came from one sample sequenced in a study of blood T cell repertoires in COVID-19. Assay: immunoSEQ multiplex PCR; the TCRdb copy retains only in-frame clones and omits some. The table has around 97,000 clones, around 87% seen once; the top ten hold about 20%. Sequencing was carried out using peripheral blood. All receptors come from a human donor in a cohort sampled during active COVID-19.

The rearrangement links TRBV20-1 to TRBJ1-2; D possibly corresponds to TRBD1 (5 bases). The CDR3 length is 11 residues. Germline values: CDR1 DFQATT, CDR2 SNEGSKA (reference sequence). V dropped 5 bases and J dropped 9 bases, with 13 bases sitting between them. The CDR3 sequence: CSAPQVISYTF. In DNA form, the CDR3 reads TGCAGTGCTCCACAGGTGATTAGCTACACCTTC.

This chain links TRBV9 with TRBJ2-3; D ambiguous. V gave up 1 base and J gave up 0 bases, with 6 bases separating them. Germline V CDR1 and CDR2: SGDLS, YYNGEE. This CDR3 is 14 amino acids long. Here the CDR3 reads CASSVLMSTDTQYF. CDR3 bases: TGTGCCAGCAGCGTACTTATGAGCACAGATACGCAGTATTTT.

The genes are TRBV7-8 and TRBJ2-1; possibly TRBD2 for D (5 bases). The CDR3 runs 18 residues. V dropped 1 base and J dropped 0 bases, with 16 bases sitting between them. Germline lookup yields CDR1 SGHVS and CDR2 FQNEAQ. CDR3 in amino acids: CASSLVGDGGSSYNEQFF. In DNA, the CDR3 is TGTGCCAGCAGCTTAGTGGGCGATGGAGGCAGCTCCTACAATGAGCAGTTCTTC.

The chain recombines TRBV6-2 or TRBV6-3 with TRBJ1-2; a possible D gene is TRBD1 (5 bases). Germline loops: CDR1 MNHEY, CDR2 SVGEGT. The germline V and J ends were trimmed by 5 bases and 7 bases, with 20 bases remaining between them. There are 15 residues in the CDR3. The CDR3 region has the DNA TGTGCCAGCAGTCAAATTCAATCTCAGGGATTTGGCTACACCTTC. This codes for CASSQIQSQGFGYTF.

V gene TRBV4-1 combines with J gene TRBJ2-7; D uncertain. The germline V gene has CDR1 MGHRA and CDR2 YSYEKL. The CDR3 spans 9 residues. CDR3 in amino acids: CAKAREQYF. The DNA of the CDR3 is TGCGCAAAAGCCAGGGAGCAGTACTTC.

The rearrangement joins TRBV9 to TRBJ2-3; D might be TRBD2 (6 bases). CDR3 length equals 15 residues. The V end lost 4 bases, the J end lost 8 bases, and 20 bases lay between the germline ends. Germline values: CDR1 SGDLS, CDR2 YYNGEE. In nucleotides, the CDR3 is TGTGCCAGCAGCCTGGGGGACTTACGCAGTGTTACGCAGTATTTT. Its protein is CASSLGDLRSVTQYF.

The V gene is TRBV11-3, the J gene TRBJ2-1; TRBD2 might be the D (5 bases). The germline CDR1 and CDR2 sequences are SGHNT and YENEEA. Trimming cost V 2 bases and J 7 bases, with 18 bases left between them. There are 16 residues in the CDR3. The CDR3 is CASSLLGLRGMNEQFF. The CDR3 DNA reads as TGTGCCAGCAGCTTATTAGGACTTCGGGGAATGAATGAGCAGTTCTTC.

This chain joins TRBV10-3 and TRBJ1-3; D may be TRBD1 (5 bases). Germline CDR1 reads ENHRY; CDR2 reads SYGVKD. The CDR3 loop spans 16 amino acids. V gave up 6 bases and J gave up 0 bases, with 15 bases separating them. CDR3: CAIRGGDEGSGNTIYF. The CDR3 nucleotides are TGTGCCATCAGGGGGGGGGATGAAGGCTCTGGAAACACCATATATTTT.

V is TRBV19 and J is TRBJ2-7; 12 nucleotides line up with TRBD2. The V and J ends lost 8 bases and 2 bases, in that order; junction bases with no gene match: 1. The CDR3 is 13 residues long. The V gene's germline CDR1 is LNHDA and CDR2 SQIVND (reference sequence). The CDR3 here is CASWTSGTYEQYF. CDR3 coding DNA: TGTGCCAGTTGGACTAGCGGGACCTACGAGCAGTACTTC.

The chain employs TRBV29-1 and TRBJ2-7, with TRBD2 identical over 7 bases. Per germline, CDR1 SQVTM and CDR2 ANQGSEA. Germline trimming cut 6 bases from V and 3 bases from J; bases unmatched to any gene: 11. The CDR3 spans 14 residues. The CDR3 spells CSVILRDYNYEQYF. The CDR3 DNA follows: TGCAGCGTAATTCTCCGGGACTACAACTACGAGCAGTACTTC.

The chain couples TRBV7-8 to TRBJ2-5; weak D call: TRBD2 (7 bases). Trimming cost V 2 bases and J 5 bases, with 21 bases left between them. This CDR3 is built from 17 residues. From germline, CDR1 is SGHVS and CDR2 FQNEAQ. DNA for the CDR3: TGTGCCAGCAGCTTATGGGGGGCGGGGGACCCGCCTGAGACCCAGTACTTC. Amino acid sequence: CASSLWGAGDPPETQYF.

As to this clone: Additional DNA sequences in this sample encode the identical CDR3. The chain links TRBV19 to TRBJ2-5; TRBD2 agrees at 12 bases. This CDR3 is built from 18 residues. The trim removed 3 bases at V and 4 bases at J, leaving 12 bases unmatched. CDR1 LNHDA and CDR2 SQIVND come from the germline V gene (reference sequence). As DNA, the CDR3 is TGTGCCAGTAGTATTCGAGGTCTAGCGGGAGGGCCCCCAGAGACCCAGTACTTC. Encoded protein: CASSIRGLAGGPPETQYF.

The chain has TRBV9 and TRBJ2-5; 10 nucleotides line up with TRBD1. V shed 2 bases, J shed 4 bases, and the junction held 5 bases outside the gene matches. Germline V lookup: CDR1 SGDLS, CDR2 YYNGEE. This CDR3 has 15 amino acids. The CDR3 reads CASSVGQGDGETQYF. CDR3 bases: TGTGCCAGCAGCGTTGGACAGGGGGATGGAGAGACCCAGTACTTC.

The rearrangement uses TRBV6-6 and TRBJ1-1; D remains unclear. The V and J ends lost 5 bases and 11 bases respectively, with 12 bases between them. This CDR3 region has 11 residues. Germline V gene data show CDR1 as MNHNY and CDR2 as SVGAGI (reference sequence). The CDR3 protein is CASSPDPGAFF. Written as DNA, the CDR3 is TGTGCCAGCAGTCCCGACCCGGGGGCTTTCTTT.

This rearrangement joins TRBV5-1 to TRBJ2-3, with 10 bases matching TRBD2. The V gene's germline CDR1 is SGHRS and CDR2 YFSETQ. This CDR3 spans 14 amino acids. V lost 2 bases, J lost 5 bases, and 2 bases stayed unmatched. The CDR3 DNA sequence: TGCGCCAGCAGCTTCCAGCGGGAGGGAGATACGCAGTATTTT. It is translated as CASSFQREGDTQYF.

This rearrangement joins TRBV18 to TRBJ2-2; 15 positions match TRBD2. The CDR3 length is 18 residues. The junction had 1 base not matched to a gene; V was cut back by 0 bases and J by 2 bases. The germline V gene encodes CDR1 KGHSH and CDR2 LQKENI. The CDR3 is CASSPPGLAGGNTGELFF. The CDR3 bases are TGTGCCAGCTCACCACCGGGACTAGCGGGAGGAAACACCGGGGAGCTGTTTTTT.

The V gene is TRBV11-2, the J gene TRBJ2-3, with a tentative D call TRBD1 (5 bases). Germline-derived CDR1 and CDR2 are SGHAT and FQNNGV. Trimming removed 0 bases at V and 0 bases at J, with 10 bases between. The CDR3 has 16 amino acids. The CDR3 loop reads CASSLDPDISTDTQYF. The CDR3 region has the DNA TGTGCCAGCAGCTTAGATCCGGACATCAGCACAGATACGCAGTATTTT.

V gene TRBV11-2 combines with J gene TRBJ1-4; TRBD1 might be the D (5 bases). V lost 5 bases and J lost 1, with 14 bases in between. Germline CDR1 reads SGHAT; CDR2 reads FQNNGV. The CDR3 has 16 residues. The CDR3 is CASSPTAGRTNEKLFF. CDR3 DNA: TGTGCCAGCAGCCCGACAGCAGGCAGAACTAATGAAAAACTGTTTTTT.